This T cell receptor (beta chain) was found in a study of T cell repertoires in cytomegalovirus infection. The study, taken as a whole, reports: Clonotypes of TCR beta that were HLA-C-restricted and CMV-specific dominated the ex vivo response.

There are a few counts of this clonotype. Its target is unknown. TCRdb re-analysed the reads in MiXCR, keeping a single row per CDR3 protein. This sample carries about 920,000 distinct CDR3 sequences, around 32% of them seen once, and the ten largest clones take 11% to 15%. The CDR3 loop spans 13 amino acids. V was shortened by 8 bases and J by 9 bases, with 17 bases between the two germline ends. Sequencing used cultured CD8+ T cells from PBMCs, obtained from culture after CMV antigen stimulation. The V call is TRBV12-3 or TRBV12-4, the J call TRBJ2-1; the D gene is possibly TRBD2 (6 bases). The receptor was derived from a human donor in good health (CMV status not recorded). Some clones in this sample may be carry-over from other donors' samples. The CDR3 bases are TGTGCCAGCTCCCTAGCCTCCGGGAGTGAGCAGTTCTTC. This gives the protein CASSLASGSEQFF.